This T cell receptor beta chain was profiled in a study of cytomegalovirus exposure and HLA in healthy donors. Looked up from germline, CDR1 is LNHNV and CDR2 is YYDKDF (reference sequence). Unmatched junction bases numbered 6, after V lost 1 base and J lost 7 bases. The CDR3 runs to 14 residues. About this clone: Its antigen is currently unknown.

The study, taken as a whole, reports: Association with HLA alleles at 0.05 false discovery rate was found for 16,951 TCR beta sequences in a later analysis. The number of N-insertions in an Asian-associated ancestry cluster was reportedly below the roughly 670-donor mean in a later analysis. Whilst most TCR sequences proved rare, a subset of public TCRs occurred across many donors.

PCR employed 60 Vbeta and 13 Jbeta primers. In the original analysis: Among the unique TCR beta chains that a later analysis counted, about 85 million in all, approximately 12 million were shared. Sequenced by immunoSEQ multiplex PCR; TCRdb stores in-frame clones only, minus some. That table supplies the V and J calls and clone size; D and trimming were determined from the DNA. This sample yields about 150,000 clones, of which approximately 80% are seen a single time; roughly 12% belongs to the top ten. Sequencing was done on a sample of PBMCs. The chain joins TRBV15 to TRBJ2-7, with 8 bases fitting TRBD1. This clonotype was obtained from a man aged 30 to 45 in good health and CMV-seropositive. DNA for the CDR3: TGTGCCACCAGCAGAGTGCAGGGGGCGAGGGAGCAGTACTTC. This sequence encodes CATSRVQGAREQYF.